The 13 T cell receptor beta chains below come from one sample, sequenced in a study of regulatory T cells in long-lasting Graves disease. Time point: newly diagnosed GD, antithyroid drugs for less than 3 months. Construction of the TCR library relied on RNA isolated from PBMCs. Libraries of TCR beta came from iRepertoire HTBI primers plus Arm-PCR of CDR3 regions. From the multiplex PCR reads, TCRdb called clonotypes with MiXCR, one entry per CDR3 protein. Of fewer than 650,000 distinct CDR3 sequences in the sample, around 15% are singletons; the top ten hold 15% to 20%. In addition, the sample was reused for a study of T cells in Graves' hyperthyroidism and ophthalmopathy.

The sample consisted of peripheral blood mononuclear cells (PBMCs), taken at new diagnosis, from a patient treated with antithyroid drugs. Source of these receptors: a woman aged 30 to 39 with Graves disease.

This clonotype was counted at least ten times. This chain connects TRBV28 to TRBJ2-7; 10 nucleotides align to TRBD2. This CDR3 is 15 amino acids long. V trimming: 6 bases; J trimming: 4 bases; junction bases outside the gene matches: 9. Germline values: CDR1 MDHEN, CDR2 SYDVKM. CDR3 DNA: TGTGCCAGCAGCCCCGCTAGCGGGAGTAGGTACGAGCAGTACTTC. It translates to CASSPASGSRYEQYF.

This clonotype was counted between two and nine times. The rearrangement links TRBV6-2 or TRBV6-3 to TRBJ2-7; D perhaps matches TRBD1 (6 bases). Trimming took 5 bases from V and 4 from J, leaving 18 bases between them. Germline V CDR1 and CDR2: MNHEY, SVGEGT. CDR3 length: 15 residues. The CDR3 reads CASSRRQDILYEQYF. CDR3 DNA sequence: TGTGCCAGCAGTAGACGACAGGACATTCTTTACGAGCAGTACTTC.

V and J are TRBV28 and TRBJ1-4, with D uncertain. The ends were cut back, 2 bases at V and 5 bases at J, with 12 bases in the middle. The CDR3 is 15 amino acids. The germline CDR1 and CDR2 sequences are MDHEN and SYDVKM. The CDR3 DNA follows: TGTGCCAGCAGTTTAAGTGACGGGGTAAATGAAAAACTGTTTTTT. Its protein product is CASSLSDGVNEKLFF.

V is TRBV30 and J is TRBJ1-6; tentatively, D is TRBD1 (5 bases). This CDR3 comprises 13 residues. Germline V gene sequence: CDR1 GTSNPN, CDR2 SVGIG (reference sequence). V lost 5 bases, J lost 6 bases, and 11 bases lay in between. The DNA for the CDR3 is TGTGCCTGGGGGGGTGCAACTAATTCACCCCTCCACTTT. It encodes CAWGGATNSPLHF. Looking up the rest from reference TRBV30 and TRBJ1-6 gives the full variable domain: SQTIHQWPATLVQPVGSPLSLECTVEGTSNPNLYWYRQAAGRGLQLLFYSVGIGQISSEVPQNLSASRPQDRQFILSSKKLLLSDSGFYLCAWGGATNSPLHFGNGTRLTVT.

This clonotype has a handful of counts. The rearrangement joins TRBV5-1 to TRBJ2-7; either TRBD1 or TRBD2 may fit D (5 bases each). Germline CDR1 SGHRS, CDR2 YFSETQ. The CDR3 extends over 14 amino acids. Trimming took 0 bases from V and 5 from J, leaving 12 bases between them. DNA of the CDR3: TGCGCCAGCAGCTTGGCAGCAGGGACCCACGAGCAGTACTTC. This encodes CASSLAAGTHEQYF.

This rearrangement joins TRBV12-3 or TRBV12-4 to TRBJ2-3; D remains unclear. V shed 6 bases and J shed 4 bases, with 32 bases lying between them. This CDR3 is 20 amino acids long. This CDR3 reads CASSLSLFKNLQTHSDTQYF. The CDR3 DNA reads as TGTGCCAGCAGCTTATCGCTATTCAAAAATTTACAAACCCACTCAGATACGCAGTATTTT.

With regard to this clonotype: Because the CDR3 is missing its conserved closing phenylalanine or tryptophan, this is likely a read error. The gene calls are TRBV20-1 and TRBJ1-6; D is perhaps TRBD1 (5 bases). Germline-derived CDR1 and CDR2 are DFQATT and SNEGSKA (reference sequence). V lost 5 bases and J lost 7, with 9 bases in between. The CDR3 is 12 amino acids. For the CDR3, the DNA is TGCAGTGCTCGGGACGGAAATTCACCCCTCCACCTT. Its protein product is CSARDGNSPLHL.

This clonotype was observed many times. The rearrangement links TRBV5-1 to TRBJ2-1, with D uncertain. CDR3 length: 14 amino acids. V lost 2 bases to trimming and J lost 8 bases, with 14 bases between them. From germline, CDR1 is SGHRS and CDR2 YFSETQ. CDR3 loop: CASSFSAVLDEQFF. Here the CDR3 DNA reads TGCGCCAGCAGCTTTTCGGCTGTTTTGGATGAGCAGTTCTTC. The entire variable domain, with the rest obtained from reference TRBV5-1 and TRBJ2-1, is as follows: KAGVTQTPRYLIKTRGQQVTLSCSPISGHRSVSWYQQTPGQGLQFLFEYFSETQRNKGNFPGRFSGRQFSNSRSEMNVSTLELGDSALYLCASSFSAVLDEQFFGPGTRLTVL.

As to this clonotype: Germline is not matched at one junction end, which may reflect a read error. J is TRBJ1-4 and V is TRBV7-9, with TRBD1 identical over 11 bases. The CDR3 is 13 residues long. Germline lookup yields CDR1 SEHNR and CDR2 FQNEAQ (reference sequence). The CDR3 is CASSTGTGGDRLF. The DNA of the CDR3 is TGTGCCAGCAGCACAGGGACAGGGGGAGATAGGCTTTTT. The variable domain in full, completed from reference TRBV7-9 and TRBJ1-4, reads DTGVSQNPRHKITKRGQNVTFRCDPISEHNRLYWYRQTLGQGPEFLTYFQNEAQLEKSRLLSDRFSAERPKGSFSTLEIQRTEQGDSAMYLCASSTGTGGDRLFGSGTQLSVL.

This clonotype was picked up many times. J is TRBJ2-1 and V is TRBV7-2; D not resolved. V was trimmed by 3 bases and J by 5 bases, leaving 11 bases between them. CDR1 and CDR2 (germline): SGHTA, FQGNSA. There are 14 residues in the CDR3. This chain's CDR3 is CASSFLMENNEQFF. In DNA form, the CDR3 reads TGTGCCAGCAGCTTTCTAATGGAGAACAATGAGCAGTTCTTC.

The chain employs TRBV7-9 and TRBJ2-4; 7 bases agree with TRBD1. The end of the DNA aligns better with TRBJ2-5, so the J call may be wrong. The CDR3 runs 14 residues. CDR1 and CDR2 from the germline V gene are SEHNR and FQNEAQ (reference sequence). CDR3 protein: CASGEGGRQETQYF. In DNA, the CDR3 is TGTGCCAGTGGGGAAGGGGGCCGACAAGAGACCCAGTACTTC.

This clonotype was recorded a few times. This could be a read error, since a much larger clone is one nucleotide away. This chain links TRBV6-2 or TRBV6-3 with TRBJ1-2, with a tentative D call TRBD1 (5 bases). The CDR3 is made up of 13 amino acids. The germline CDR1 and CDR2 sequences are MNHEY and SVGEGT. Here the CDR3 reads CTTSDSENYGYTF. CDR3 bases: TGTACCACGTCAGACAGCGAAAACTATGGCTACACCTTC.

This clonotype was seen at least ten times. The rearrangement joins TRBV7-6 to TRBJ1-1; D not resolved. CDR1 and CDR2 from the germline V gene are SGHVS and FNYEAQ. V lost 0 bases and J lost 0, with 5 bases in between. The CDR3 contains 14 residues. The CDR3 nucleotides read TGTGCCAGCAGCTTAGCAGTGATGAACACTGAAGCTTTCTTT. This gives the protein CASSLAVMNTEAFF.